This T cell receptor beta chain was retrieved from a study of T-cell reconstitution after alpha-beta-depleted transplantation in children (dated by TCRdb to the mid-2010s). Study-level background: T-cell immune reconstitution after TCRalphabeta/CD19-depleted allogeneic hematopoietic cell transplantation in children was quantitatively tracked in the study by means of TCR repertoire profiling.

Unmatched junction bases come to 15, with V trimmed by 6 bases and J by 4 bases. CDR1 and CDR2 (DFQATT, SNEGSKA) derive from the germline V gene (reference sequence). The CDR3 measures 16 amino acids from cysteine to phenylalanine. The entry retains the CDR3 DNA only, 48 bases that are in frame from base 1. Library preparation employed PCR. Instrument used: Illumina HiSeq 2500. To normalize quantification of the TCRbeta repertoire, the TCR libraries were built with molecular barcoding that relied on unique molecular identifiers. TCRdb applied fastp at Q25 and MiXCR to the public reads, then kept only in-frame beta chains. Rows with one shared CDR3 protein collapse into an entry with the most common genes and DNA. The sample yields around 530,000 distinct CDR3 sequences; over 25% were counted once. Around 2.4% of the sample comes from the top ten. This clonotype was detected a few times. The antigen this receptor binds is unknown. No per-base quality is available; no much larger clone lies one base away.

This TCR derives from a human donor who donated a stem cell graft to a child with aplastic anemia. The sample consisted of PBMCs from the stem cell graft donor, taken from the stem cell graft. The V and J genes are TRBV20-1 and TRBJ1-5; the central 7 bases match TRBD1. This receptor carries the CDR3 CSANRPDRMVNQPQHF. The sequence in DNA is TGCAGTGCAAACCGCCCGGACAGGATGGTTAATCAGCCCCAGCATTTT.